The next 9 T cell receptor beta chains were all read from a single sample in a study of Graves' ophthalmopathy and Graves' hyperthyroidism. The authors amplified TCR beta CDR3 regions, and they did so from RNA transcripts for repertoire sequencing. HTBI primers were used in a first-round RT-PCR, which preceded a second-round multiplex PCR. TCRdb fed the multiplex PCR reads into MiXCR, producing one record per CDR3 protein. The table shows some 400,000 distinct CDR3 sequences, with approximately 20% occurring only once. The sample consisted of peripheral blood. Receptors were obtained from a young woman with Graves' ophthalmopathy.

The chain recombines TRBV12-3 or TRBV12-4 with TRBJ2-7; 10 nucleotides match TRBD2. This CDR3 has 15 residues. V shed 3 bases and J 4 bases; nucleotides not matched to a gene: 6. CDR3 in DNA: TGTGCCAGCAGTTTGGGCCAGCGGGGGGGGTACGAGCAGTACTTC. The encoded protein is CASSLGQRGGYEQYF.

The rearrangement links TRBV24-1 to TRBJ2-5; 10 nucleotides line up with TRBD2. Germline lookup yields CDR1 KGHDR and CDR2 SFDVKD. The trim removed 2 bases at V and 3 bases at J, leaving 2 bases unmatched. CDR3 length: 15 amino acids. The CDR3 DNA sequence: TGTGCCACCAGTGATTGGAGCGGGGGGGAAGAGACCCAGTACTTC. Translating it yields CATSDWSGGEETQYF.

This clonotype was observed a handful of times. The chain links TRBV6-2 or TRBV6-3 to TRBJ2-7; the D is unclear. The CDR3 is made up of 12 amino acids. Germline-derived CDR1 and CDR2 are MNHEY and SVGEGT. V was pared by 0 bases and J by 6 bases, with 6 bases between. This chain's CDR3 is CASSYSSREQYF. DNA for the CDR3: TGTGCCAGCAGTTACTCGAGTCGCGAGCAGTACTTC.

In its sample, this clonotype was seen many times. The V gene is TRBV28, the J gene TRBJ1-1; no clear D gene. The CDR3 loop spans 13 amino acids. V was cut by 6 bases and J by 11 bases, with 19 bases left in between. CDR1 is MDHEN, CDR2 SYDVKM, per germline. In DNA, the CDR3 is TGTGCCAGCAGCCCAACCCGGATAGGTGGGGCTTTCTTT. Translating gives CASSPTRIGGAFF.

This clonotype was detected many times. This CDR3 is CASSDKPNQPQHF. DNA for the CDR3: TGTGCCAGCAGCGACAAGCCCAATCAGCCCCAGCATTTT. The chain recombines TRBV28 with TRBJ1-5; D is ambiguous. Trimming removed 6 bases at V and 3 bases at J, with 9 bases between. CDR1 and CDR2 from the germline V gene are MDHEN and SYDVKM. This CDR3 comprises 13 residues. Drawing the rest from reference TRBV28 and TRBJ1-5, the complete variable domain is DVKVTQSSRYLVKRTGEKVFLECVQDMDHENMFWYRQDPGLGLRLIYFSYDVKMKEKGDIPEGYSVSREKKERFSLILESASTNQTSMYLCASSDKPNQPQHFGDGTRLSIL.

This clonotype was found many times. The CDR3 protein is CASSDAPGRMNTEAFF. The CDR3 nucleotides are TGTGCCAGCAGCGACGCCCCCGGACGTATGAACACTGAAGCTTTCTTT. The V gene is TRBV6-2 or TRBV6-3, the J gene TRBJ1-1; D not resolved. This CDR3 has 16 residues. Germline CDR1 reads MNHEY; CDR2 reads SVGEGT. V lost 6 bases, J lost 0 bases, and 17 bases lay in between.

This clonotype was picked up many times. This chain uses TRBV24-1 with TRBJ2-3; TRBD1 is a possible D gene (5 bases). The CDR3 is 14 amino acids. The germline V gene has CDR1 KGHDR and CDR2 SFDVKD. With 7 bases removed from V and 0 bases from J, the gap between germline ends came to 10 bases. The CDR3 DNA reads TGTGCCACCAGGGACACTTCTAGCACAGATACGCAGTATTTT. Its protein is CATRDTSSTDTQYF.

This clonotype was counted ten times or more. The rearrangement links TRBV10-3 to TRBJ2-7; D tentatively reads TRBD1 or TRBD2 (6 bases each). CDR3 size: 16 residues. Germline V gene data show CDR1 as ENHRY and CDR2 as SYGVKD. The V end was cut by 1 base, the J end by 2 bases, with 15 bases between. The DNA of the CDR3 is TGTGCCATCAGTGAGTTCAGGGCGGGACATACCTACGAGCAGTACTTC. Translating it yields CAISEFRAGHTYEQYF.

In this sample, this clonotype turned up many times. The rearrangement links TRBV12-3 or TRBV12-4 to TRBJ1-6, with no clear D. Trimming removed 5 bases from V and 10 bases from J, with 18 bases in between. The CDR3 is 15 amino acids. The CDR3 bases are TGTGCCAGCAGTCCCGTCCCCCGGGGAAGCTCACCCCTCCACTTT. Translating it yields CASSPVPRGSSPLHF.